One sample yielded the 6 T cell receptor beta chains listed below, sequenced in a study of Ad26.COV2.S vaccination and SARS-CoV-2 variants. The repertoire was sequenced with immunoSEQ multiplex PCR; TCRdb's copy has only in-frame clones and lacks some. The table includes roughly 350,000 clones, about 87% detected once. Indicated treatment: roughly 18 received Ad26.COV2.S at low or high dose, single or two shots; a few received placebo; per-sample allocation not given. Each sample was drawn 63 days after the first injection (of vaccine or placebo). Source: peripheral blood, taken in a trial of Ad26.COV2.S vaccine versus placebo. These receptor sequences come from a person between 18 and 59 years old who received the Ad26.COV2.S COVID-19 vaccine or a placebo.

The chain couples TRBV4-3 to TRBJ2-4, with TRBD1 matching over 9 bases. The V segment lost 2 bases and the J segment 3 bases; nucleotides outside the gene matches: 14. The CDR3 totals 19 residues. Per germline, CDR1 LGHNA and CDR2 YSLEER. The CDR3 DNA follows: TGCGCCAGCAGCCAAAGTTTAGCGCCGGGACAGGGTTACAAAAACATTCAGTACTTC. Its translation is CASSQSLAPGQGYKNIQYF.

The CDR3 bases are TGCAGCGGGAGACCCACGGGACAGGCTGATTTCATGTCCCAATCGCAGTACTTC. Residues: CSGRPTGQADFMSQSQYF. The V gene is TRBV29-1, the J gene TRBJ2-7; the match to TRBD1 covers 8 bases. V was pared by 7 bases and J by 9 bases, with 29 bases of the junction left unmatched. This CDR3 contains 18 residues. Germline V lookup: CDR1 SQVTM, CDR2 ANQGSEA.

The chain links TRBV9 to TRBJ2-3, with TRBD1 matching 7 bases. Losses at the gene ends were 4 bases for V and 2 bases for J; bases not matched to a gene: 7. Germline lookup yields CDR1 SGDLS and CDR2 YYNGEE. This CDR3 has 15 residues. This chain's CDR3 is CASSRTGAPTDTQYF. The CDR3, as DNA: TGTGCCAGCAGCCGAACAGGGGCCCCCACAGATACGCAGTATTTT.

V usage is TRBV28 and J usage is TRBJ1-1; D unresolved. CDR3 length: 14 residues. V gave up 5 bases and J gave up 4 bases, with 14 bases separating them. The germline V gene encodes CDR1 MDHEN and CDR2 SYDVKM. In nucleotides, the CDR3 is TGTGCCAGCAGTCTCCGAGAGGCCCGCACTGAAGCTTTCTTT. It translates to CASSLREARTEAFF.

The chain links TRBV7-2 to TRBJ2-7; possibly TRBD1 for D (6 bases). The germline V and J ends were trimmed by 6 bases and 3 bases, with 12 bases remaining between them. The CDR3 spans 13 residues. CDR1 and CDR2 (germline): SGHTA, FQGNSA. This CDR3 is CASSQDRGYEQYF. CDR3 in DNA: TGTGCCAGCAGTCAGGACAGAGGCTACGAGCAGTACTTC.

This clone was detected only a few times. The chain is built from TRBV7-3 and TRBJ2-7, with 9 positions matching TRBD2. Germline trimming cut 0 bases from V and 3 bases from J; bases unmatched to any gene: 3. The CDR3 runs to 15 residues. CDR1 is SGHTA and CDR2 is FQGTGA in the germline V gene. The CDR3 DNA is TGTGCCAGCAGCTTAACTAGCGGGAGCTACTACGAGCAGTACTTC. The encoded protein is CASSLTSGSYYEQYF. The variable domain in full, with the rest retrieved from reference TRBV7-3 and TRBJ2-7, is GAGVSQTPSNKVTEKGKYVELRCDPISGHTALYWYRQSLGQGPEFLIYFQGTGAADDSGLPNDRFFAVRPEGSVSTLKIQRTERGDSAVYLCASSLTSGSYYEQYFGPGTRLTVT.